One and the same sample provided the 4 T cell receptor beta chains below, sequenced in a study of cytomegalovirus exposure and HLA in healthy donors. The PCR employed 60 Vbeta primers together with 13 Jbeta primers. Produced via immunoSEQ multiplex PCR; TCRdb's table is partial and in-frame only. The table records roughly 180,000 clones, roughly four fifths of them present only once. Material: PBMCs. These receptors were collected from a male donor in good health and CMV-seronegative.

CDR3 residues: CASTLDHGGLVGEQYF. The CDR3 nucleotides read TGTGCCAGCACCTTAGACCACGGCGGACTAGTGGGCGAGCAGTACTTC. This chain connects TRBV2 to TRBJ2-7, with 7 bases aligning to TRBD2. CDR1 is SNHLY, CDR2 FYNNEI, per germline. V shed 7 bases, J shed 6 bases, and the junction held 18 bases outside the gene matches. The CDR3 has 16 residues. Drawing the rest from reference TRBV2 and TRBJ2-7, the complete variable domain is EPEVTQTPSHQVTQMGQEVILRCVPISNHLYFYWYRQILGQKVEFLVSFYNNEISEKSEIFDDQFSVERPDGSNFTLKIRSTKLEDSAMYFCASTLDHGGLVGEQYFGPGTRLTVT.

In its sample, this clone was seen a few times. One junction end does not reproduce the germline sequence, and a read error may be involved. The rearrangement joins TRBV5-4 to TRBJ2-4; TRBD1 might be the D (6 bases). CDR3 length: 13 residues. Per the germline V gene, CDR1 is SGHNT and CDR2 is YYREEE (reference sequence). The DNA of the CDR3 is TGCGCCAGCAGCCCTAAACAGGGAAACATTCAGTACTTC. This gives the protein CASSPKQGNIQYF. The full variable domain, completed using reference TRBV5-4 and TRBJ2-4, is ETGVTQSPTHLIKTRGQQVTLRCSSQSGHNTVSWYQQALGQGPQFIFQYYREEENGRGNFPPRFSGLQFPNYSSELNVNALELDDSALYLCASSPKQGNIQYFGAGTRLSVL.

The J gene is TRBJ2-7, the V gene TRBV29-1, with 9 bases that match TRBD1. After removal of 4 bases from V and 0 bases from J, the junction contained 7 bases not matched to a gene. Germline CDR1 reads SQVTM; CDR2 reads ANQGSEA. The CDR3 sequence is 15 residues long. For the CDR3, the DNA is TGCAGCGTTGCCCCGGGACAGGGATTCTCCTACGAGCAGTACTTC. Translating it yields CSVAPGQGFSYEQYF.

Only one count was recorded for this clone. The genes are TRBV7-2 and TRBJ2-7; 7 positions match TRBD1. Trimming removed 7 bases from V and 2 bases from J; junction bases left unmatched: 8. Germline values: CDR1 SGHTA, CDR2 FQGNSA. The CDR3 consists of 14 residues. The chain's CDR3 is CASTLLTGTYEQYF. DNA of the CDR3: TGTGCCAGCACCCTATTGACAGGGACCTACGAGCAGTACTTC.